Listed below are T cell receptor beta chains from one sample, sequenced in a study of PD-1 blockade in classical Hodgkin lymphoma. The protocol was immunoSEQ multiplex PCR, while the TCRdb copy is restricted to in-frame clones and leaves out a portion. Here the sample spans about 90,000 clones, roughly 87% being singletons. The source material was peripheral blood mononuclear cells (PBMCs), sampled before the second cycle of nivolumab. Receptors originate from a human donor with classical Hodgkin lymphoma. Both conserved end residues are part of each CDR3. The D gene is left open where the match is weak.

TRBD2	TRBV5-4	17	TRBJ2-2	CASSSPGGTSNTGELFF	TGTGCCAGCAGCTCCCCGGGGGGAACTTCGAACACCGGGGAGCTGTTTTTT
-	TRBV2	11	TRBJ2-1	CASSVPDEQFF	TGTGCCAGCAGTGTCCCTGATGAGCAGTTCTTC
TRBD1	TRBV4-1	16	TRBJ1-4	CASRPQTGGLKEKLFF	TGCGCCAGCAGACCACAGACAGGGGGCCTCAAAGAAAAACTGTTTTTT
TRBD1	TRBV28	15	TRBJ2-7	CASSETGGVAYEQYF	TGTGCCAGCAGTGAAACAGGGGGCGTCGCCTACGAGCAGTACTTC
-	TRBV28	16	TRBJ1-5	CASSLRGRFSNQPQHF	TGTGCCAGCAGTTTGCGAGGGAGATTTAGCAATCAGCCCCAGCATTTT
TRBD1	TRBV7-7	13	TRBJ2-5	CASSRDRQETQYF	TGTGCTAGCAGCCGGGACAGACAAGAGACCCAGTACTTC
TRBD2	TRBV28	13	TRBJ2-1	CASSGGLWHEQFF	TGTGCCAGCAGCGGGGGACTATGGCATGAGCAGTTCTTC
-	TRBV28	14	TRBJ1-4	CASSSWTRIEKLFF	TGTGCCAGCAGTTCTTGGACCCGAATTGAAAAACTGTTTTTT
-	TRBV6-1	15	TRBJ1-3	CASSEFGSSGNTIYF	TGTGCCAGCAGTGAATTTGGGAGCTCTGGAAACACCATATATTTT
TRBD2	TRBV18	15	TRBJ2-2	CASSPGGSNTGELFF	TGTGCCAGCTCACCCGGCGGGAGTAACACCGGGGAGCTGTTTTTT
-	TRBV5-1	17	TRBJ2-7	CASSFGLGAGGNYEQYF	TGCGCCAGCAGTTTTGGACTGGGGGCTGGCGGAAACTACGAGCAGTACTTC
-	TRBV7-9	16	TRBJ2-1	CASSTTRGGFYNEQFF	TGTGCCAGCAGCACAACTAGAGGTGGATTTTACAATGAGCAGTTCTTC
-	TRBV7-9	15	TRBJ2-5	CASSLARASGETQYF	TGTGCCAGCAGCTTAGCGAGGGCTTCGGGAGAGACCCAGTACTTC